The TCR beta chain under discussion was sequenced for a study of blood T cell repertoires in COVID-19. The table came from immunoSEQ multiplex PCR; TCRdb's copy has only in-frame clones and leaves some out. The table shows fewer than 350,000 clones, with roughly 88% occurring only once. Sequencing was carried out using peripheral blood. This clonotype was obtained from a woman aged 30 to 39 with COVID-19, enrolled during active disease.

The CDR3 protein is CASSLGYNQPQHF. For the CDR3, the DNA is TGTGCCAGCAGCTTAGGTTATAATCAGCCCCAGCATTTT. The rearrangement uses TRBV7-6 and TRBJ1-5; no clear D. Trimming stripped 1 base from V and 4 bases from J, with 5 bases between. Germline V gene lookup returns CDR1 SGHVS and CDR2 FNYEAQ. The CDR3 sequence is 13 residues long. Combining the CDR3 with reference TRBV7-6 and TRBJ1-5 gives the whole variable domain GAGVSQSPRYKVTKRGQDVALRCDPISGHVSLYWYRQALGQGPEFLTYFNYEAQQDKSGLPNDRFSAERPEGSISTLTIQRTEQRDSAMYRCASSLGYNQPQHFGDGTRLSIL.